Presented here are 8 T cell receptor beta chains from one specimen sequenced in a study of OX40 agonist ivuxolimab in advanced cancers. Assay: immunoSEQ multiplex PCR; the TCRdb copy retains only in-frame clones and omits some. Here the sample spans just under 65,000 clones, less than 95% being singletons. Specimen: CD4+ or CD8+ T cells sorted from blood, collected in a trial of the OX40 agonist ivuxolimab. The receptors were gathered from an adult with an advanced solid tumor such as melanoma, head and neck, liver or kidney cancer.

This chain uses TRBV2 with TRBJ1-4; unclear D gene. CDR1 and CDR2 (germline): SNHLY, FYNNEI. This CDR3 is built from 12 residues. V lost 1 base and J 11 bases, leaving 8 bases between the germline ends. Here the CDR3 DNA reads TGTGCCAGCAGTGAAGAGGTTTGGAAACTGTTTTTT. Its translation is CASSEEVWKLFF.

This CDR3 is CASSLFHNNEQFF. CDR3 nucleotide sequence: TGCGCCAGCAGCTTGTTTCACAACAATGAGCAGTTCTTC. The V call is TRBV5-1, the J call TRBJ2-1; D ambiguous. V lost 1 base, J lost 5 bases, and 7 bases lay in between. Germline values: CDR1 SGHRS, CDR2 YFSETQ. This CDR3 contains 13 residues.

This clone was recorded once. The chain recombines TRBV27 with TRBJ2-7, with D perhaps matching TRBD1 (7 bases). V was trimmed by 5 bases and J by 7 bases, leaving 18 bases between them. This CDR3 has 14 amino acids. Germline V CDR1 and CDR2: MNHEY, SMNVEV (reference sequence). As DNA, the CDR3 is TGTGCCAGCAGTCAGTTACAGGGGACTGGGGAGCAGTACTTC. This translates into CASSQLQGTGEQYF.

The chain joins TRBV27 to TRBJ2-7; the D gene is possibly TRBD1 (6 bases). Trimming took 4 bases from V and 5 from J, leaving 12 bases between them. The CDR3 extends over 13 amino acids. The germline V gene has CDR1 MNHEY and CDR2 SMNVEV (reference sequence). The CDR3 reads CASSSRGDHEQYF. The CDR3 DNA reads TGTGCCAGCAGTTCCAGGGGAGATCACGAGCAGTACTTC.

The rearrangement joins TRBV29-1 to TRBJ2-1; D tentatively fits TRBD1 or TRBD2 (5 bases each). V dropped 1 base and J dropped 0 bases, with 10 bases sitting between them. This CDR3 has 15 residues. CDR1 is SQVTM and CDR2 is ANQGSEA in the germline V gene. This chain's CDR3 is CSVEGGSSSYNEQFF. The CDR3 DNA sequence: TGCAGCGTTGAAGGGGGGTCAAGCTCCTACAATGAGCAGTTCTTC.

CDR3 coding DNA: TGTGCCAGCTCACCGGGGCTTCAGGGCACTGAAGCTTTCTTT. Translating it yields CASSPGLQGTEAFF. The chain recombines TRBV18 with TRBJ1-1; a possible D gene is TRBD1 (5 bases). This CDR3 contains 14 residues. Germline V gives CDR1 KGHSH, CDR2 LQKENI. The germline V and J ends were trimmed by 3 bases and 4 bases, with 12 bases remaining between them.

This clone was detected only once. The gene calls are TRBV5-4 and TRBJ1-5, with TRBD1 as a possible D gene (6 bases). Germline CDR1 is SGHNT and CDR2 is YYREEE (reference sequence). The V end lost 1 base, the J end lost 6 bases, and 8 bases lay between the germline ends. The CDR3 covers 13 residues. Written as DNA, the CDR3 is TGTGCCAGCAGCTTGTGGGGGCGTCAGCCCCAGCATTTT. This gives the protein CASSLWGRQPQHF.

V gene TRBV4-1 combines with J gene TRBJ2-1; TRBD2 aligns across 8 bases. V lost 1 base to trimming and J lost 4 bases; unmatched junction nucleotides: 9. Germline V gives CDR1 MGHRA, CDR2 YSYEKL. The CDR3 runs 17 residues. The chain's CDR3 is CASSQVVAGSLYNEQFF. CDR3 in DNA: TGCGCCAGCAGCCAAGTAGTAGCGGGATCCCTTTACAATGAGCAGTTCTTC.